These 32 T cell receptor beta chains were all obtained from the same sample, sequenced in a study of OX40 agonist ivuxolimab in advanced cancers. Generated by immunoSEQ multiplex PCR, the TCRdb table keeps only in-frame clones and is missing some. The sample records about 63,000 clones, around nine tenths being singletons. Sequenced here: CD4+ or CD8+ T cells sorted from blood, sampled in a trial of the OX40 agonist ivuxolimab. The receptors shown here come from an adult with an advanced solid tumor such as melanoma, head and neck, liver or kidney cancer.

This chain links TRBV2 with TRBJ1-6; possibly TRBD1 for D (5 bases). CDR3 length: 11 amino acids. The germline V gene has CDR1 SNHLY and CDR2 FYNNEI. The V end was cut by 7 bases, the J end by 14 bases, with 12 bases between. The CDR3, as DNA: TGTGCCAGCACCTCGGGACGGACCCTCCACTTT. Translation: CASTSGRTLHF.

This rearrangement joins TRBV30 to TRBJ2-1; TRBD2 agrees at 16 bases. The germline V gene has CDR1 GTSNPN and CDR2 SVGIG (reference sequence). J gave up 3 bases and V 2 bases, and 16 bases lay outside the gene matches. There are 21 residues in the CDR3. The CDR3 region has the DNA TGTGCCTGGAGTCCCGGGACTAGCGGGAGGGCCTATCTGGAATTCTACAATGAGCAGTTCTTC. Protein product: CAWSPGTSGRAYLEFYNEQFF.

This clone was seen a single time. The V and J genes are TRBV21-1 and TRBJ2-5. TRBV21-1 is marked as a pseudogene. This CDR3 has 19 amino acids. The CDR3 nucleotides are TGTGCCAGCAGCCCTCGGTCGGCCTACGATTTAGGGGCTGGGAGGACCCAGTACTTC. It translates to CASSPRSAYDLGAGRTQYF.

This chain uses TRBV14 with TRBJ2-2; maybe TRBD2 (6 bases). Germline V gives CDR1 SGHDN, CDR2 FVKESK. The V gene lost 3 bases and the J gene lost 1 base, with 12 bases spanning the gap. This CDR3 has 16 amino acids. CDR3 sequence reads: CASSHAGLLNTGELFF. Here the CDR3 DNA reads TGTGCCAGCAGCCACGCGGGACTCCTGAACACCGGGGAGCTGTTTTTT.

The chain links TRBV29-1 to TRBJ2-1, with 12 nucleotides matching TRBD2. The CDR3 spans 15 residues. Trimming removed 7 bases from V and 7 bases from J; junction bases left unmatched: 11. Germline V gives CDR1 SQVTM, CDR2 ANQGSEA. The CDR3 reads CSAGRLAGAVNEQFF. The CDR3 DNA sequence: TGCAGCGCTGGGCGACTAGCGGGAGCTGTGAATGAGCAGTTCTTC.

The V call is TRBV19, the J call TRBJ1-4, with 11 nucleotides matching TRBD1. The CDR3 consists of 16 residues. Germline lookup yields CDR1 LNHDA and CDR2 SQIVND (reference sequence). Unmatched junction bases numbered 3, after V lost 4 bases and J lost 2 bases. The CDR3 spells CASSTGTGGTNEKLFF. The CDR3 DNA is TGTGCCAGTAGTACCGGGACAGGGGGTACTAATGAAAAACTGTTTTTT.

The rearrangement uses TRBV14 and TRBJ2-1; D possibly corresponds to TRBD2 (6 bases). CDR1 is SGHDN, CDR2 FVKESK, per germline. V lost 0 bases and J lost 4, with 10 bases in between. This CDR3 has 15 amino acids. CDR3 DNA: TGTGCCAGCAGCCAAGATTGGGGACTTTACAATGAGCAGTTCTTC. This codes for CASSQDWGLYNEQFF. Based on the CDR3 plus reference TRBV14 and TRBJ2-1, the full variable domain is EAGVTQFPSHSVIEKGQTVTLRCDPISGHDNLYWYRRVMGKEIKFLLHFVKESKQDESGMPNNRFLAERTGGTYSTLKVQPAELEDSGVYFCASSQDWGLYNEQFFGPGTRLTVL.

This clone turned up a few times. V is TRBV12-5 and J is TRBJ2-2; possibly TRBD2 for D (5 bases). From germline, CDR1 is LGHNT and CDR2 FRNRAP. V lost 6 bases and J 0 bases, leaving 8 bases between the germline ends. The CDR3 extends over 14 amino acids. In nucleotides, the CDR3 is TGTGCTAGTGGGAGCGGAGCGAACACCGGGGAGCTGTTTTTT. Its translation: CASGSGANTGELFF.

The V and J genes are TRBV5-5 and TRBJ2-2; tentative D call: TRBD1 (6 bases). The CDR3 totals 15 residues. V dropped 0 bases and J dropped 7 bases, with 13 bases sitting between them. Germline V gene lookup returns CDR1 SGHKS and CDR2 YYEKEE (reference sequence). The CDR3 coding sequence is TGTGCCAGCAGCTTGGCCACAGGGCAGATCGGGGAGCTGTTTTTT. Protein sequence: CASSLATGQIGELFF.

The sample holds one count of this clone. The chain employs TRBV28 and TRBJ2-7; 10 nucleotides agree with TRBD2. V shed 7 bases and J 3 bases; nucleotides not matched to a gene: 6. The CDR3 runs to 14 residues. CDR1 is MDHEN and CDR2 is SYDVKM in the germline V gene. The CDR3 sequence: CASKSSGRIYEQYF. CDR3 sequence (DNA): TGTGCCAGCAAGAGTAGCGGGAGGATCTACGAGCAGTACTTC.

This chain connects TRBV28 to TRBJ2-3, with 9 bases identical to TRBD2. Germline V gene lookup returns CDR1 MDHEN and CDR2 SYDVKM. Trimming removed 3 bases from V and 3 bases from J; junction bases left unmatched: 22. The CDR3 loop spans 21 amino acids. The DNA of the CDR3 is TGTGCCAGCAGTTTGTTTAATCTCATGAGGGGTAGCGGGAGACCAACAGATACGCAGTATTTT. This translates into CASSLFNLMRGSGRPTDTQYF.

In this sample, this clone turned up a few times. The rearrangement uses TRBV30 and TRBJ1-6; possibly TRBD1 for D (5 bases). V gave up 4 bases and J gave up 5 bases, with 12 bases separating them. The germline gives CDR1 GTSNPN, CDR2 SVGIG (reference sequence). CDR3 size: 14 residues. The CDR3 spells CAWIAGLHNSPLHF. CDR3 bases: TGTGCCTGGATAGCGGGACTACATAATTCACCCCTCCACTTT.

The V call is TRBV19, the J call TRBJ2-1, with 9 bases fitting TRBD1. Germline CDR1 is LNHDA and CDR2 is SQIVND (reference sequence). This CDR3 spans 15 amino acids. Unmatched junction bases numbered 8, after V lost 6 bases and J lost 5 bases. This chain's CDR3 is CASRIRDRVNNEQFF. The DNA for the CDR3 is TGTGCCAGTAGGATCCGGGACAGGGTAAACAATGAGCAGTTCTTC. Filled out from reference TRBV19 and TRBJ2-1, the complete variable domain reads DGGITQSPKYLFRKEGQNVTLSCEQNLNHDAMYWYRQDPGQGLRLIYYSQIVNDFQKGDIAEGYSVSREKKESFPLTVTSAQKNPTAFYLCASRIRDRVNNEQFFGPGTRLTVL.

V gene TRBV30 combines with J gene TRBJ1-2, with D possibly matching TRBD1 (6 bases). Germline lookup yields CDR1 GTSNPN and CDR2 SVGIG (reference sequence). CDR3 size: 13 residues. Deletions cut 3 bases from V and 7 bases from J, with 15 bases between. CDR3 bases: TGTGCCTGGAGCCGAACAGGGCCTGGTGGCTACACCTTC. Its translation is CAWSRTGPGGYTF.

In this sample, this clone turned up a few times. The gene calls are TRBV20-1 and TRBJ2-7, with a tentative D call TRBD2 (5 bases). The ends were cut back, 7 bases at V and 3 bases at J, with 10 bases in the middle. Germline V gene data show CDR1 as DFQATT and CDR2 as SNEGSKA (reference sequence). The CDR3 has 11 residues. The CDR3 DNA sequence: TGCAGTGTGGCACGGGACTACGAGCAGTACTTC. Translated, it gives CSVARDYEQYF.

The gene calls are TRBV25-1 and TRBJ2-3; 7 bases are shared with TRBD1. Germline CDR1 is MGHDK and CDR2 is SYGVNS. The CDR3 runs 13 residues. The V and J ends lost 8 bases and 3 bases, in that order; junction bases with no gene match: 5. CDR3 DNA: TGTGCCAGCGAAAAACAGGGGACAGATACGCAGTATTTT. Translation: CASEKQGTDTQYF.

The CDR3 DNA reads TGCAGCGTTGTAGTTGGGGGGGCCTCCTACAATGAGCAGTTCTTC. It specifies CSVVVGGASYNEQFF. The chain couples TRBV29-1 to TRBJ2-1; D perhaps matches TRBD2 (7 bases). CDR1 is SQVTM and CDR2 is ANQGSEA in the germline V gene. V was clipped by 4 bases and J by 0 bases, with 13 bases between them. The CDR3 extends over 15 amino acids.

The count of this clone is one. The CDR3 sequence is CASSPPGLARPINEQFF. The CDR3 bases are TGTGCCAGCTCACCTCCAGGACTAGCGCGACCGATCAATGAGCAGTTCTTC. The chain combines TRBV18 with TRBJ2-1; 9 bases match TRBD2. Germline V lookup: CDR1 KGHSH, CDR2 LQKENI. The CDR3 contains 17 residues. The V and J ends lost 3 bases and 6 bases, in that order; junction bases with no gene match: 12.

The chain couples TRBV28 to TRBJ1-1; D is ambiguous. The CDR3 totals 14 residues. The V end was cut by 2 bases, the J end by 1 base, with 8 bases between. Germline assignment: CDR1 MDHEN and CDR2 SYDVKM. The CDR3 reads CASSLVRQNTEAFF. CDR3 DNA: TGTGCCAGCAGTTTAGTTCGACAGAACACTGAAGCTTTCTTT. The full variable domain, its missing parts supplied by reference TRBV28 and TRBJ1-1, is DVKVTQSSRYLVKRTGEKVFLECVQDMDHENMFWYRQDPGLGLRLIYFSYDVKMKEKGDIPEGYSVSREKKERFSLILESASTNQTSMYLCASSLVRQNTEAFFGQGTRLTVV.

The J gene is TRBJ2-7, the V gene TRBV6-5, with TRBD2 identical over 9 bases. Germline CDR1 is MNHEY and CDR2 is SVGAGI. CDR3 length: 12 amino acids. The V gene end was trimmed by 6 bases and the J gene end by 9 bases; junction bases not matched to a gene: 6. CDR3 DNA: TGTGCCAGCAGAACAGGCGGGGGGGCGCAGTACTTC. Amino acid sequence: CASRTGGGAQYF.

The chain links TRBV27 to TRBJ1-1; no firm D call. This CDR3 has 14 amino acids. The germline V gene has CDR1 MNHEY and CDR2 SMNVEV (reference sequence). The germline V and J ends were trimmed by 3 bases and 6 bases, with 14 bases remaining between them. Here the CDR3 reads CASSFAARSSEAFF. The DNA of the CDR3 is TGTGCCAGCAGTTTCGCCGCCCGGAGCTCTGAAGCTTTCTTT.

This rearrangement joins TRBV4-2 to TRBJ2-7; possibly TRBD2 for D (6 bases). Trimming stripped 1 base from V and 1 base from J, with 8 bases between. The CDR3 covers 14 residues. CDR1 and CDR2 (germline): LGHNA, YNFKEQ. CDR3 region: CASSQVGGSYEQYF. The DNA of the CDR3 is TGTGCCAGCAGCCAAGTTGGAGGGTCCTACGAGCAGTACTTC.

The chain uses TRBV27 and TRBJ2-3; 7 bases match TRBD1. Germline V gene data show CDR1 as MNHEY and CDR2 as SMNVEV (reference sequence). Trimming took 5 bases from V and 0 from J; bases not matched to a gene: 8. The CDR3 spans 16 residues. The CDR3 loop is CASSRDSRSSTDTQYF. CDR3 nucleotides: TGTGCCAGCAGTCGGGACAGTCGATCTAGCACAGATACGCAGTATTTT.

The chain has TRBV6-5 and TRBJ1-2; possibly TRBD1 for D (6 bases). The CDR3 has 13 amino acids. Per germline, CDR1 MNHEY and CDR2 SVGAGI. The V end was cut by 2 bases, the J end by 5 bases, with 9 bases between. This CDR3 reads CASSYDRSYGYTF. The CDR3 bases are TGTGCCAGCAGTTACGACAGGTCATATGGCTACACCTTC.

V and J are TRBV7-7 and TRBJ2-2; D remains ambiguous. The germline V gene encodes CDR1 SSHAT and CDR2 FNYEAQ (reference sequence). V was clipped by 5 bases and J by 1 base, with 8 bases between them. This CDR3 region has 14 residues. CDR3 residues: CASSALMNTGELFF. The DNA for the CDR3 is TGTGCCAGCAGCGCTTTGATGAACACCGGGGAGCTGTTTTTT.

CDR3 loop: CASSQVRGRTDTQYF. The CDR3 nucleotides are TGTGCCAGCAGCCAAGTGAGAGGGAGAACAGATACGCAGTATTTT. The chain recombines TRBV14 with TRBJ2-3; weak D call: TRBD2 (5 bases). CDR1 and CDR2 from the germline V gene are SGHDN and FVKESK. There are 15 residues in the CDR3. Trimming cost V 1 base and J 3 bases, with 11 bases left between them.

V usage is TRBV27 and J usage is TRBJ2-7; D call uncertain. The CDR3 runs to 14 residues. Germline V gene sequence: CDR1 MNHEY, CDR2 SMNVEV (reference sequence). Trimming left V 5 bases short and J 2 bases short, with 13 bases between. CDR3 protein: CASSLSLGTYEQYF. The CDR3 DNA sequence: TGTGCCAGCAGTCTGTCCCTAGGGACCTACGAGCAGTACTTC.

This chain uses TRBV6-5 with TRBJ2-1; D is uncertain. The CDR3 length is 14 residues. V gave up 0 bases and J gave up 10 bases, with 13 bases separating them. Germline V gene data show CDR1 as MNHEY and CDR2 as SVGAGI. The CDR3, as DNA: TGTGCCAGCAGTTACTCGGGTAGTCGTCGGGAGCAGTTCTTC. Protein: CASSYSGSRREQFF.

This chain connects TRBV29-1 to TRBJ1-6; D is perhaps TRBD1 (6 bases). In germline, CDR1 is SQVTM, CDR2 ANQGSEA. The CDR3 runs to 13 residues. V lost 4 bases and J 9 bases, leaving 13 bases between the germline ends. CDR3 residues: CSVAGAGGSPLHF. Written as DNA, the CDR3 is TGCAGCGTTGCAGGGGCGGGGGGTTCACCCCTCCACTTT.

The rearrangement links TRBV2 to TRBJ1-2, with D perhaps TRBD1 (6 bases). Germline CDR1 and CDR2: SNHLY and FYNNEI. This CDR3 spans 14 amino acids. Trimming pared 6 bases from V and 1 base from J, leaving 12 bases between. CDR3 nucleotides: TGTGCCAGCAGCGAGGACAGCTATAACTATGGCTACACCTTC. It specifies CASSEDSYNYGYTF.

The CDR3 protein is CASSSGISGNTIYF. For the CDR3, the DNA is TGTGCCAGCAGCTCAGGGATCTCTGGAAACACCATATATTTT. This rearrangement joins TRBV5-6 to TRBJ1-3; TRBD1 might be the D (5 bases). This CDR3 spans 14 amino acids. V lost 3 bases, J lost 0 bases, and 7 bases lay in between. Germline V CDR1 and CDR2: SGHDT, YYEEEE.

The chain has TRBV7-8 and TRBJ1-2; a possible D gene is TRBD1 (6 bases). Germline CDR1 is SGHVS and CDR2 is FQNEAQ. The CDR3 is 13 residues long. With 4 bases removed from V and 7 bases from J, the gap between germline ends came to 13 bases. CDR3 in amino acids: CASSSNPGAGYTF. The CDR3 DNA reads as TGTGCCAGCAGCTCAAACCCGGGGGCTGGCTACACCTTC. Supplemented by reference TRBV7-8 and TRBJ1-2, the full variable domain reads GAGVSQSPRYKVAKRGQDVALRCDPISGHVSLFWYQQALGQGPEFLTYFQNEAQLDKSGLPSDRFFAERPEGSVSTLKIQRTQQEDSAVYLCASSSNPGAGYTFGSGTRLTVV.